The clone carrying this TCR beta chain was counted many times. Its target is not known. 5'-RACE, quantitative and with molecular barcodes, yielded the TCR beta libraries. TCRdb itself ran the 5' RACE reads through MiXCR, one entry per CDR3 protein. The data contain about 460,000 distinct CDR3 sequences, about 5% of them singletons. The length of the CDR3 is 15 residues. CDR1 is MGHRA and CDR2 is YSYEKL in the germline V gene. Trimming removed 5 bases from V and 2 bases from J, with 13 bases in between. This entry comes from a study of CD8 T cells in ankylosing spondylitis. General observations from the study: Seemingly distinctive of ankylosing spondylitis blood was a TCR beta motif formed by eight highly homologous variants. Both synovial fluid and blood in reactive arthritis had previously been reported to carry some motif variants.

The sequencing input was blood, either unsorted or a sorted T cell fraction (not recorded which). The source is a male donor with ankylosing spondylitis. The V call is TRBV4-1, the J call TRBJ1-5; TRBD1 might be the D (5 bases). The CDR3 DNA sequence: TGCGCCAGCAGCGCGCAGGGTATGCGCAATCAGCCCCAGCATTTT. It is translated as CASSAQGMRNQPQHF.